Listed below are T cell receptor beta chains from one sample, sequenced in a study of T cell responses to AZD1222 COVID-19 vaccine. Some clones are missing from TCRdb's copy, which holds only in-frame ones; the method was immunoSEQ multiplex PCR. The sample has more than 100,000 clones, approximately 85% seen once. Specimen: peripheral blood, collected on day 0 of AZD1222 vaccination. These receptors were collected from an adult in good health. The CDR3 runs from the conserved cysteine through the conserved F or W. A D gene is named only where the DNA matches it firmly. Clone size appears in some rows only: once, few, many, or a class for an expanded clone.

16	TRBV19	.	.	TRBJ1-1	CASKEARSSGNTEAFF	TGTGCCAGTAAAGAGGCGAGATCCTCAGGGAACACTGAAGCTTTCTTT
14	TRBV19	TRBD1	.	TRBJ2-4	CASKRQGTENIQYF	TGTGCCAGTAAACGACAGGGCACGGAAAACATTCAGTACTTC
16	TRBV6-6	.	.	TRBJ1-5	CASSYSRQLHNQPQHF	TGTGCCAGCAGTTACTCTCGACAGCTACACAATCAGCCCCAGCATTTT
15	TRBV7-3	.	.	TRBJ2-2	CASRTTQVNTGELFF	TGTGCCAGCAGGACCACGCAGGTGAACACCGGGGAGCTGTTTTTT
15	TRBV28	TRBD2	.	TRBJ2-5	CASRLAGAYQETQYF	TGTGCCAGCAGACTAGCGGGGGCGTACCAAGAGACCCAGTACTTC
15	TRBV11-3	.	.	TRBJ2-1	CASSPGTPSYNEQFF	TGTGCCAGCAGCCCCGGGACACCGTCCTACAATGAGCAGTTCTTC
14	TRBV19	.	.	TRBJ1-1	CASSIRTLNTEAFF	TGTGCCAGTAGTATACGGACGTTGAACACTGAAGCTTTCTTT
13	TRBV19	.	.	TRBJ2-1	CASSILPAGEQFF	TGTGCCAGTAGTATTCTACCGGCGGGGGAGCAGTTCTTC
14	TRBV6-5	TRBD1	.	TRBJ1-1	CASSRDSATLEAFF	TGTGCCAGCAGCCGGGACAGCGCGACCCTTGAAGCTTTCTTT
15	TRBV5-1	TRBD2	.	TRBJ2-5	CASSTGTSGRETQYF	TGCGCCAGCAGCACCGGGACTAGCGGGAGGGAGACCCAGTACTTC
15	TRBV19	TRBD2	.	TRBJ2-1	CASSKRTSGREEQFF	TGTGCCAGTAGTAAAAGGACTAGCGGGAGAGAAGAGCAGTTCTTC
13	TRBV6-5	.	.	TRBJ1-3	CASSISRGNTIYF	TGTGCCAGCAGTATTTCCCGGGGAAACACCATATATTTT
15	TRBV28	TRBD1	.	TRBJ1-5	CASSPLIRGNQPQHF	TGTGCCAGCAGTCCCCTGATCAGGGGGAATCAGCCCCAGCATTTT
16	TRBV6-5	TRBD1	.	TRBJ1-6	CASSFTRQGGNSPLHF	TGTGCCAGCAGTTTCACCCGACAGGGAGGGAATTCACCCCTCCACTTT
14	TRBV5-1	.	once	TRBJ2-1	CASSLRVSYNEQFF	TGCGCCAGCAGCTTGAGGGTCTCCTACAATGAGCAGTTCTTC
15	TRBV6-5	TRBD1	.	TRBJ1-5	CATGKGQGLFQPQHF	TGTGCCACCGGAAAGGGACAGGGGCTTTTTCAGCCCCAGCATTTT
15	TRBV10-3	.	.	TRBJ1-5	CAISDQGRNSQPQHF	TGTGCCATCAGTGACCAGGGAAGGAACAGCCAGCCCCAGCATTTT
14	TRBV11-2	TRBD1	.	TRBJ1-2	CASSSPGQIYGYTF	TGTGCCAGCAGCTCCCCGGGACAGATCTATGGCTACACCTTC
14	TRBV30	.	.	TRBJ1-2	CAWSVGLRGYGYTF	TGTGCCTGGAGTGTTGGACTCCGGGGCTATGGCTACACCTTC
13	TRBV29-1	.	.	TRBJ1-1	CSVEGPGGTEAFF	TGCAGCGTTGAAGGACCGGGGGGGACTGAAGCTTTCTTT
13	TRBV12-3/TRBV12-4	.	.	TRBJ2-7	CASSLTGRYEQYF	TGTGCCAGCAGTTTAACAGGGAGGTACGAGCAGTACTTC
14	TRBV5-5	.	.	TRBJ2-7	CASSLWQSSYEQYF	TGTGCCAGCAGCTTGTGGCAGAGCTCCTACGAGCAGTACTTC
15	TRBV28	.	.	TRBJ1-5	CASSLLIKGEWPQHF	TGTGCCAGCAGTTTATTGATTAAAGGGGAATGGCCCCAGCATTTT
21	TRBV12-5	.	.	TRBJ1-3	CASGLVRRGGQDLYSGNTIYF	TGTGCTAGTGGTTTGGTACGGAGGGGAGGGCAGGACCTGTACTCTGGAAACACCATATATTTT
15	TRBV19	.	.	TRBJ2-2	CASSIRPRGTGELFF	TGTGCCAGTAGTATAAGGCCGAGGGGCACCGGGGAGCTGTTTTTT
15	TRBV5-1	TRBD2	.	TRBJ2-7	CASRSGGVESYEQYF	TGCGCCAGCCGGAGCGGGGGGGTTGAATCCTACGAGCAGTACTTC
14	TRBV28	.	once	TRBJ1-1	CASSLTQSNTEAFF	TGTGCCAGCAGTTTGACACAGTCGAACACTGAAGCTTTCTTT
17	TRBV28	TRBD1	.	TRBJ1-5	CASIPLPRGDSNQPQHF	TGTGCCAGCATCCCCCTCCCCAGGGGGGATAGCAATCAGCCCCAGCATTTT
15	TRBV14	.	few	TRBJ1-2	CASSQDSGEFWGYTF	TGTGCCAGCAGCCAAGACTCAGGGGAGTTTTGGGGCTACACCTTC
16	TRBV9	TRBD1	.	TRBJ1-1	CASSPTGTGGYTEAFF	TGTGCCAGCAGCCCAACCGGGACAGGGGGGTACACTGAAGCTTTCTTT
13	TRBV29-1	.	.	TRBJ1-3	CSVEVASGNTIYF	TGCAGCGTTGAAGTGGCCTCTGGAAACACCATATATTTT
13	TRBV6-2/TRBV6-3	.	.	TRBJ2-5	CASSLNSVETQYF	TGTGCCAGCAGCCTGAACTCGGTTGAGACCCAGTACTTC
15	TRBV7-2	.	few	TRBJ1-5	CASSLVYKADQPQHF	TGTGCCAGCAGCTTAGTGTACAAGGCTGATCAGCCCCAGCATTTT
14	TRBV3-1/TRBV3-2	.	once	TRBJ2-7	CASSQQGSSYEQYF	TGTGCCAGCAGCCAACAGGGGAGCTCCTACGAGCAGTACTTC
15	TRBV18	.	once	TRBJ2-2	CASSPPIQNTGELFF	TGTGCCAGCTCACCACCAATTCAGAACACCGGGGAGCTGTTTTTT
16	TRBV5-1	TRBD1	.	TRBJ1-4	CASSTSGQGTNEKLFF	TGCGCCAGCAGCACGTCGGGACAGGGAACTAATGAAAAACTGTTTTTT
15	TRBV21-1	.	.	TRBJ2-7	CASSKPRGHSYEQYF	TGTGCCAGCAGCAAACCGCGGGGGCACTCCTACGAGCAGTACTTC
14	TRBV29-1	.	once	TRBJ2-1	CSVEGDFSYNEQFF	TGCAGCGTTGAGGGGGACTTCTCCTACAATGAGCAGTTCTTC